The 20 T cell receptor beta chains below all came from one sample that was sequenced in a study of cytomegalovirus exposure and HLA in healthy donors. PCR amplification relied on 60 Vbeta primers (plus 13 Jbeta primers). Sequencing used immunoSEQ multiplex PCR; TCRdb keeps in-frame clones, though not all of them. The table includes roughly 170,000 clones, roughly four fifths detected once. Sequenced material: PBMCs. Source of these receptors: a man between 50 and 59 years old in good health and CMV-seronegative.

The chain links TRBV29-1 to TRBJ2-7, with 12 bases lining up with TRBD1. This CDR3 has 15 residues. V shed 3 bases and J 2 bases; nucleotides not matched to a gene: 5. Germline V gene data show CDR1 as SQVTM and CDR2 as ANQGSEA. CDR3 nucleotide sequence: TGCAGCGTTGATCGGGGACAGGGGGCGACCTACGAGCAGTACTTC. Amino acid sequence: CSVDRGQGATYEQYF.

On this clone: A junction boundary mismatches the germline segment, possibly from a read error. CDR3 sequence reads: CSSSLGQGAGTWADTEAFF. CDR3 bases: TGTTCCAGCAGCTTGGGACAGGGGGCCGGCACTTGGGCGGACACTGAAGCTTTCTTT. This chain connects TRBV7-9 to TRBJ1-1; TRBD1 matches at 12 bases. The CDR3 covers 19 residues. Germline V CDR1 and CDR2: SEHNR, FQNEAQ (reference sequence).

The V call is TRBV6-5, the J call TRBJ1-2; maybe TRBD1 (5 bases). The V and J ends lost 6 bases and 4 bases respectively, with 12 bases between them. The CDR3 is 13 residues long. CDR1 MNHEY and CDR2 SVGAGI come from the germline V gene. This CDR3 reads CASRTENIYGYTF. The CDR3 coding sequence is TGTGCCAGCAGGACAGAGAACATCTATGGCTACACCTTC.

The table lists this clone with a few counts. The chain couples TRBV7-3 to TRBJ1-4, with a possible D match to TRBD1 (6 bases). The germline V and J ends were trimmed by 4 bases and 8 bases, with 23 bases remaining between them. The CDR3 consists of 17 residues. Per germline, CDR1 SGHTA and CDR2 FQGTGA. The CDR3 reads CASSSGAIGGLGEKLFF. DNA of the CDR3: TGTGCCAGCAGCTCGGGGGCGATCGGGGGGCTTGGGGAAAAACTGTTTTTT.

The V and J genes are TRBV7-2 and TRBJ2-3; 10 bases map to TRBD2. The CDR3 covers 19 residues. After removal of 0 bases from V and 5 bases from J, the junction contained 14 bases not matched to a gene. In germline, CDR1 is SGHTA, CDR2 FQGNSA. As DNA, the CDR3 is TGTGCCAGCAGCTTAGCCCCTTTGACGAGCGGGAGGGCCGAAGATACGCAGTATTTT. Its translation: CASSLAPLTSGRAEDTQYF.

The chain recombines TRBV7-8 with TRBJ2-5; 9 bases fit TRBD1. Germline CDR1 SGHVS, CDR2 FQNEAQ. This CDR3 is 14 amino acids long. V shed 5 bases, J shed 5 bases, and the junction held 6 bases outside the gene matches. CDR3 region: CASSAGQGRETQYF. CDR3 coding DNA: TGTGCCAGCAGCGCCGGACAGGGGCGGGAGACCCAGTACTTC.

Points on this clone: This specimen includes other DNA sequences encoding the same CDR3. The rearrangement joins TRBV7-2 to TRBJ2-7; D call uncertain. This CDR3 spans 12 amino acids. V shed 2 bases and J shed 3 bases, with 5 bases lying between them. Germline-derived CDR1 and CDR2 are SGHTA and FQGNSA. In nucleotides, the CDR3 is TGTGCCAGCAGCTTACCAGGCTACGAGCAGTACTTC. Its protein product is CASSLPGYEQYF. Using reference TRBV7-2 and TRBJ2-7 for the parts outside the CDR3, the full variable domain is GAGVSQSPSNKVTEKGKDVELRCDPISGHTALYWYRQSLGQGLEFLIYFQGNSAPDKSGLPSDRFSAERTGGSVSTLTIQRTQQEDSAVYLCASSLPGYEQYFGPGTRLTVT.

The V gene is TRBV18, the J gene TRBJ1-2; 8 nucleotides align to TRBD1. Trimming took 4 bases from V and 8 from J; bases not matched to a gene: 12. CDR1 is KGHSH, CDR2 LQKENI, per germline. The length of the CDR3 is 15 residues. The CDR3 here is CASSLHLDRGGGYTF. Written as DNA, the CDR3 is TGTGCCAGCTCACTCCATCTCGACAGGGGCGGCGGCTACACCTTC.

The V gene is TRBV27, the J gene TRBJ1-1; TRBD1 aligns across 7 bases. Germline CDR1 MNHEY, CDR2 SMNVEV (reference sequence). CDR3 length: 15 amino acids. The V segment lost 1 base and the J segment 0 bases; nucleotides outside the gene matches: 2. The CDR3 here is CASSLFDRVNTEAFF. CDR3 bases: TGTGCCAGCAGTTTATTTGACAGGGTGAACACTGAAGCTTTCTTT.

The CDR3 loop reads CAWRSDREGNEQFF. For the CDR3, the DNA is TGTGCCTGGAGATCGGACAGGGAAGGCAATGAGCAGTTCTTC. This sequence joins TRBV30 and TRBJ2-1; 8 bases fit TRBD1. Looked up from germline, CDR1 is GTSNPN and CDR2 is SVGIG (reference sequence). The CDR3 totals 14 residues. V lost 3 bases and J lost 6; bases outside the gene matches: 7.

The J gene is TRBJ2-4, the V gene TRBV12-2; the table's D call, TRBD1, has no DNA check behind it. TRBV12-2 is described as a pseudogene. This CDR3 is 17 amino acids long. CDR3 coding DNA: TGTGCAAGTCGCTCCAGAATCGGGACAGCGGGCAAAAACATTCAGTACTTC. Protein product: CASRSRIGTAGKNIQYF.

The CDR3 loop is CASSEAGIGATEAFF. DNA for the CDR3: TGTGCCAGCAGTGAAGCAGGGATTGGGGCCACTGAAGCTTTCTTT. The V and J genes are TRBV2 and TRBJ1-1, with TRBD1 as a possible D gene (5 bases). Germline values: CDR1 SNHLY, CDR2 FYNNEI. V lost 0 bases, J lost 4 bases, and 12 bases lay in between. The CDR3 length is 15 residues.

The CDR3, as DNA: TGTGCCAGCTCACCACAGGGACAACCGGAGGGCTACACCTTC. It specifies CASSPQGQPEGYTF. This chain connects TRBV18 to TRBJ1-2; the D gene is possibly TRBD1 (6 bases). Trimming took 1 base from V and 8 from J, leaving 14 bases between them. CDR3 size: 14 residues. Per the germline V gene, CDR1 is KGHSH and CDR2 is LQKENI.

The chain uses TRBV4-1 and TRBJ2-2; TRBD2 agrees at 7 bases. There are 16 residues in the CDR3. The ends lost 2 bases at V and 7 bases at J; junction bases unmatched: 10. Per germline, CDR1 MGHRA and CDR2 YSYEKL. CDR3 nucleotides: TGCGCCAGCAGCCAATTCGGACTAGGGGTGGGCGGGGAGCTGTTTTTT. This encodes CASSQFGLGVGGELFF.

The sample holds a few counts of this clone. The V gene is TRBV5-1, the J gene TRBJ2-4; D is unresolved. Germline CDR1 is SGHRS and CDR2 is YFSETQ. CDR3 length equals 13 residues. Trimming cost V 0 bases and J 8 bases, with 9 bases left between them. The CDR3 here is CASSLGSADIQYF. The CDR3 coding sequence is TGCGCCAGCAGCTTGGGGTCGGCGGACATTCAGTACTTC.

V and J are TRBV18 and TRBJ1-2; the D gene is possibly TRBD1 (5 bases). The CDR3 covers 14 residues. Germline V gives CDR1 KGHSH, CDR2 LQKENI. V lost 2 bases and J 4 bases, leaving 11 bases between the germline ends. CDR3 residues: CASSPSTELYGYTF. CDR3 bases: TGTGCCAGCTCACCATCGACAGAACTCTATGGCTACACCTTC.

The CDR3: CASSLGQGEDTQYF. The CDR3 DNA reads TGTGCCAGCAGCTTGGGACAGGGGGAAGATACGCAGTATTTT. The chain couples TRBV7-9 to TRBJ2-3; TRBD1 agrees at 11 bases. The CDR3 extends over 14 amino acids. With 3 bases clipped from V and 5 bases from J, the junction kept 1 base outside the gene matches. Germline CDR1 reads SEHNR; CDR2 reads FQNEAQ (reference sequence). Drawing the rest from reference TRBV7-9 and TRBJ2-3, the complete variable domain is DTGVSQNPRHKITKRGQNVTFRCDPISEHNRLYWYRQTLGQGPEFLTYFQNEAQLEKSRLLSDRFSAERPKGSFSTLEIQRTEQGDSAMYLCASSLGQGEDTQYFGPGTRLTVL.

This clone was detected many times. The genes are TRBV10-3 and TRBJ2-7, with 14 bases matching TRBD2. Germline trimming cut 10 bases from V and 5 bases from J; bases unmatched to any gene: 13. The germline V gene has CDR1 ENHRY and CDR2 SYGVKD. The CDR3 sequence is 16 residues long. CDR3 DNA sequence: TGTGCCAGCGCCGGGACTAGCGGGAGAGTGGGCCACGAGCAGTACTTC. It translates to CASAGTSGRVGHEQYF.

The CDR3, as DNA: TGTGCCAGCAGCTTGAGACTAGCGGGGTCCGGGGAGCTGTTTTTT. It translates to CASSLRLAGSGELFF. The rearrangement joins TRBV5-6 to TRBJ2-2; 11 bases are a match to TRBD2. Germline lookup yields CDR1 SGHDT and CDR2 YYEEEE. The CDR3 spans 15 residues. J was trimmed by 6 bases and V by 1 base; bases with no gene match: 2.

The genes are TRBV23-1 and TRBJ1-2; D may be TRBD1 (5 bases). TRBV23-1 falls under the ORF class, with uncertain function. The CDR3 consists of 16 residues. V was shortened by 0 bases and J by 6 bases, with 17 bases between the two germline ends. The CDR3 nucleotides read TGCGCCAGCAGTCAATCTGGGACTGAGCTATCGGATGGCTACACCTTC. Its protein product is CASSQSGTELSDGYTF.